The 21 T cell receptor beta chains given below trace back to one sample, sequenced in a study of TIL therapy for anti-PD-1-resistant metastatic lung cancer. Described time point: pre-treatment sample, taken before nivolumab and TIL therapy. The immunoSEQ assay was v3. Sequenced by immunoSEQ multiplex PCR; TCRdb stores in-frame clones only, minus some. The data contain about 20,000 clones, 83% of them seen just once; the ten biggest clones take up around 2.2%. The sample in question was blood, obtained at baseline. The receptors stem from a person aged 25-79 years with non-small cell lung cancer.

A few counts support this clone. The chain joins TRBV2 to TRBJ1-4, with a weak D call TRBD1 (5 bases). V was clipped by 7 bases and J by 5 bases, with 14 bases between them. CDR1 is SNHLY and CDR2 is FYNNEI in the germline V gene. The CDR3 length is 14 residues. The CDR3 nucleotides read TGTGCCAGCATCCCGGACTCAGGGAATGAAAAACTGTTTTTT. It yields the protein CASIPDSGNEKLFF.

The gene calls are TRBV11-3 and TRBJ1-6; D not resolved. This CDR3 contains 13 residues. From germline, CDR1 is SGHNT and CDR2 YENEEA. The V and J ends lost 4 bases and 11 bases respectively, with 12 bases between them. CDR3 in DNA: TGTGCCAGCAGCTCCCTACTTGGCGCACCCCTCCACTTT. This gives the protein CASSSLLGAPLHF.

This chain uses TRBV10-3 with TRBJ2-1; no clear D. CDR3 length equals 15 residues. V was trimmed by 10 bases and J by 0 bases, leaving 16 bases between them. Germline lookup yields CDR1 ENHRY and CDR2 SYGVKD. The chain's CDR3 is CASSPDPSSYNEQFF. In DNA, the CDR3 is TGTGCCAGCTCCCCAGACCCTAGCTCCTACAATGAGCAGTTCTTC.

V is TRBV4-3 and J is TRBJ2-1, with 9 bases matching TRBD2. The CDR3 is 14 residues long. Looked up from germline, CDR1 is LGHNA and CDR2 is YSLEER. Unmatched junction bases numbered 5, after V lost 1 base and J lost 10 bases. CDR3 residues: CASSQGLAGSEQFF. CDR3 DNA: TGCGCCAGCAGCCAAGGTCTAGCGGGAAGCGAGCAGTTCTTC.

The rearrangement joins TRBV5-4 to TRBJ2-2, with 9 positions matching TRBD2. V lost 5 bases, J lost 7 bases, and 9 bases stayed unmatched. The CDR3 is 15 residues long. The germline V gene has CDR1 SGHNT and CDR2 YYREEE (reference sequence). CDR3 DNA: TGTGCCAGCAGTATCGGCGGGAGGGGTAACGGGGAGCTGTTTTTT. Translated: CASSIGGRGNGELFF.

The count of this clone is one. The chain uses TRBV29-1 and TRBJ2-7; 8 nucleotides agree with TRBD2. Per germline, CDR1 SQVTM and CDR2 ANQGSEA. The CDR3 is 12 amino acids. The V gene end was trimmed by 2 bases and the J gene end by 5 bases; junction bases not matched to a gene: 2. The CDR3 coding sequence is TGCAGCGTTGAATCGGGAGGGGACGAGCAGTACTTC. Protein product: CSVESGGDEQYF.

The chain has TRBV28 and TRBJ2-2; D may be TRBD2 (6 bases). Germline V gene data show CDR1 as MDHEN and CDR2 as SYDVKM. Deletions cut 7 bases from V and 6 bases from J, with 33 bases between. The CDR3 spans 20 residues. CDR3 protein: CASTPSTVKGGSSASGELFF. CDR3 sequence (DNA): TGTGCCAGCACCCCCAGTACGGTGAAAGGAGGGTCGTCGGCCTCCGGGGAGCTGTTTTTT.

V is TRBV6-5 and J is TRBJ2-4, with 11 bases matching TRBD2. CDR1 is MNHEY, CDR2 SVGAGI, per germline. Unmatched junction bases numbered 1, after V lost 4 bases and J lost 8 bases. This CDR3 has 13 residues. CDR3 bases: TGTGCCAGCAGTTCGGGACTAGCGGACATTCAGTACTTC. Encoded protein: CASSSGLADIQYF.

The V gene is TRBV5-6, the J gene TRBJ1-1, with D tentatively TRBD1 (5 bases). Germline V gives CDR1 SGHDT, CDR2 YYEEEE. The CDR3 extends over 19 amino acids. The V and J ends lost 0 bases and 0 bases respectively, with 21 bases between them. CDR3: CASSLAYGGATALNTEAFF. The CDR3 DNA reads TGTGCCAGCAGCTTGGCGTATGGTGGGGCAACCGCTTTGAACACTGAAGCTTTCTTT. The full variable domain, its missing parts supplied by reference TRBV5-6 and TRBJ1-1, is DAGVTQSPTHLIKTRGQQVTLRCSPKSGHDTVSWYQQALGQGPQFIFQYYEEEERQRGNFPDRFSGHQFPNYSSELNVNALLLGDSALYLCASSLAYGGATALNTEAFFGQGTRLTVV.

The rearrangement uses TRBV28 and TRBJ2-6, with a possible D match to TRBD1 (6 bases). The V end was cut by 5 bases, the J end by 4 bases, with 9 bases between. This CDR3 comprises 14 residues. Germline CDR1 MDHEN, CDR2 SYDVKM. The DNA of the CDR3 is TGTGCCAGCAGTACAGGGTTAGGGGCCAACGTCCTGACTTTC. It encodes CASSTGLGANVLTF.

CDR3 sequence reads: CASSYSGGWSYEQYF. The CDR3 DNA reads TGTGCCAGCAGCTACTCGGGGGGTTGGTCCTACGAGCAGTACTTC. The chain has TRBV7-8 and TRBJ2-7; 7 bases match TRBD2. Germline CDR1 and CDR2: SGHVS and FQNEAQ. V lost 4 bases and J lost 1; bases outside the gene matches: 7. This CDR3 has 15 residues.

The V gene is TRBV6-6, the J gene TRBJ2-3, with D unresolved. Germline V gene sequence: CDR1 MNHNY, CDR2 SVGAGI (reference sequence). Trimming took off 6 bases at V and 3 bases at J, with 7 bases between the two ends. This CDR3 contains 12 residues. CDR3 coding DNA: TGTGCCAGCAGGTATCGGACAGATACGCAGTATTTT. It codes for CASRYRTDTQYF.

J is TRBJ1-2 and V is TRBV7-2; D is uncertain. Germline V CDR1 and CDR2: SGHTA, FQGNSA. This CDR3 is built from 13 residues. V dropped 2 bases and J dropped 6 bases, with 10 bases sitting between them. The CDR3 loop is CASSLRDRDGYTF. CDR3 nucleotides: TGTGCCAGCAGCTTAAGGGATCGAGATGGCTACACCTTC.

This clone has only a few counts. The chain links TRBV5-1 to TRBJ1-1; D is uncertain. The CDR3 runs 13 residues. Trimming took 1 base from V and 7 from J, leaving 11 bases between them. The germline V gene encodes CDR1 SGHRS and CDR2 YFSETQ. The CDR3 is CASSLPAPNEAFF. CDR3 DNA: TGCGCCAGCAGCTTGCCAGCGCCCAATGAAGCTTTCTTT.

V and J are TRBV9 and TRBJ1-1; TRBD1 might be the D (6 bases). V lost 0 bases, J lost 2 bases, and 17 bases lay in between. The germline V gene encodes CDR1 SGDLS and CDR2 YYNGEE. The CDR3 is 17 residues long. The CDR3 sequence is CASSVGGAQRLNTEAFF. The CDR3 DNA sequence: TGTGCCAGCAGCGTAGGGGGGGCGCAGAGGCTTAACACTGAAGCTTTCTTT.

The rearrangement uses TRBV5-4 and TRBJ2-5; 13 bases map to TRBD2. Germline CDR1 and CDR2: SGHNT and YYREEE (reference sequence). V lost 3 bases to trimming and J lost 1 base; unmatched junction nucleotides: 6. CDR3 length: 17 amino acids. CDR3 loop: CASSSGLAGPSQETQYF. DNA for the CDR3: TGTGCCAGCAGCTCGGGACTAGCGGGACCCTCCCAAGAGACCCAGTACTTC.

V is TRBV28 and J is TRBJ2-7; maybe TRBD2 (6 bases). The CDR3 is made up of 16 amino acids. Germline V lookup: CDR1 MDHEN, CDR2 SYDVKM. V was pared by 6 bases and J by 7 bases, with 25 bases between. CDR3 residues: CASSPLEDYLSWEQYF. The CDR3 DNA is TGTGCCAGCAGCCCCCTAGAGGACTACCTCTCTTGGGAGCAGTACTTC. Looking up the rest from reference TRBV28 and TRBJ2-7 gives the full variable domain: DVKVTQSSRYLVKRTGEKVFLECVQDMDHENMFWYRQDPGLGLRLIYFSYDVKMKEKGDIPEGYSVSREKKERFSLILESASTNQTSMYLCASSPLEDYLSWEQYFGPGTRLTVT.

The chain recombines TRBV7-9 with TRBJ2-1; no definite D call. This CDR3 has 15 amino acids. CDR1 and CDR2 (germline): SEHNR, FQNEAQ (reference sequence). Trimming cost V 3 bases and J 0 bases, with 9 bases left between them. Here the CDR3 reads CASSFTTSSYNEQFF. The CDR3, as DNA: TGTGCCAGCAGCTTTACTACAAGCTCCTACAATGAGCAGTTCTTC.

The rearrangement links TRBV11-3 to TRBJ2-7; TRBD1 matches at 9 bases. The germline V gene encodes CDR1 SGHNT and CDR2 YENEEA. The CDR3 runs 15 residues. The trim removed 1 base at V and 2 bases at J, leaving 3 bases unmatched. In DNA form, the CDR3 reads TGTGCCAGCAGCTTAGGGACAGGGGTCACCTACGAGCAGTACTTC. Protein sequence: CASSLGTGVTYEQYF.

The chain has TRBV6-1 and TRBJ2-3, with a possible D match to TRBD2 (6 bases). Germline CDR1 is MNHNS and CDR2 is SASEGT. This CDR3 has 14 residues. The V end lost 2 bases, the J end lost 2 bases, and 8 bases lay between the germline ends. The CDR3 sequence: CASSERGLTDTQYF. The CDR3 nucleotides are TGTGCCAGCAGTGAACGGGGACTCACAGATACGCAGTATTTT.

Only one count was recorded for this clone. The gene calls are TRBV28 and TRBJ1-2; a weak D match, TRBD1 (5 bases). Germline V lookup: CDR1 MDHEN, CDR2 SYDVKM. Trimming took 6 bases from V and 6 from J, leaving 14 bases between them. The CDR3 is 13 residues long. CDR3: CASRTGGSNGYTF. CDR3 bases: TGTGCCAGCAGGACGGGGGGATCAAATGGCTACACCTTC.